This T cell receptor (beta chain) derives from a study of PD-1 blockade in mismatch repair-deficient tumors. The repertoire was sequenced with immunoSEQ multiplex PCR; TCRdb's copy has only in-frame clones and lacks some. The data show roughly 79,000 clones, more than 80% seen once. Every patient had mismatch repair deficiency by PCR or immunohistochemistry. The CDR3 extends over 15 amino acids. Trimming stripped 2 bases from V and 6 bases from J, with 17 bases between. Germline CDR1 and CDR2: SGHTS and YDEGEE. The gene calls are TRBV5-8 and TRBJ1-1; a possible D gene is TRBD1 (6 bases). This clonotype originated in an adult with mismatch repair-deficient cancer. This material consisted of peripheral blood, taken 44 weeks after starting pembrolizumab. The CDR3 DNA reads TGTGCCAGCAGCTTCGGTGTAGGGGGGTACCCTGAAGCTTTCTTT. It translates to CASSFGVGGYPEAFF.